Listed below are T cell receptor beta chains from one sample, sequenced in a study of cytomegalovirus exposure and HLA in healthy donors. Method: immunoSEQ multiplex PCR; TCRdb's copy keeps in-frame clones and lacks some. The table lists about 65,000 clones, around 80% of them singletons. The source material was PBMCs. The receptor source for this set is a girl aged 5-17 years in good health and CMV-seropositive. The CDR3 runs from the conserved cysteine through the conserved F or W. D genes are given only for firm matches. Clone size, where shown, is once, few, many, or a class for clones that have expanded.

J	D	size	V	CDR3	DNA
TRBJ1-1	.	.	TRBV4-1	CASSQDGFYTEAFF	TGCGCCAGCAGCCAAGACGGGTTTTACACTGAAGCTTTCTTT
TRBJ1-2	TRBD1	.	TRBV6-5	CASSRDRSYYGYTF	TGTGCCAGCAGTCGGGACAGGAGTTACTATGGCTACACCTTC
TRBJ1-1	.	.	TRBV28	CASSGGVGNTEAFF	TGTGCCAGCAGTGGGGGGGTGGGGAACACTGAAGCTTTCTTT
TRBJ1-6	TRBD1	once	TRBV7-9	CASSSPVRGQNSPLHF	TGTGCCAGCAGCTCCCCTGTCAGGGGGCAGAATTCACCCCTCCACTTT
TRBJ2-5	TRBD2	.	TRBV9	CASSVGTSGETQYF	TGTGCCAGCAGCGTAGGGACTAGCGGAGAGACCCAGTACTTC
TRBJ2-7	TRBD1	.	TRBV6-1	CASSEAVPGQGRHEQYF	TGTGCCAGCAGTGAAGCGGTCCCCGGACAGGGGCGACACGAGCAGTACTTC
TRBJ1-6	.	.	TRBV11-2	CASSRPGGVDSPLHF	TGTGCCAGCAGCCGCCCGGGGGGGGTAGACTCACCCCTCCACTTT
TRBJ1-1	.	once	TRBV29-1	CSVENGGIAFF	TGCAGCGTTGAAAACGGCGGAATCGCTTTCTTT
TRBJ2-7	TRBD2	.	TRBV4-3	CASSQGLGGLASYEQYF	TGCGCCAGCAGCCAAGGGCTAGGCGGACTAGCGTCCTACGAGCAGTACTTC
TRBJ2-2	.	.	TRBV18	CASSPSSAGELFF	TGTGCCAGCTCACCCTCTAGCGCCGGGGAGCTGTTTTTT
TRBJ1-3	TRBD1	once	TRBV9	CASSVGTAVSGNTIYF	TGTGCCAGCAGCGTCGGGACAGCTGTCTCTGGAAACACCATATATTTT
TRBJ2-1	TRBD1	.	TRBV12-5	CASGLGQGRENEQFF	TGTGCTAGTGGCTTGGGACAGGGGAGGGAGAATGAGCAGTTCTTC
TRBJ1-1	.	.	TRBV7-2	CASSPAGGDTEAFF	TGTGCCAGCAGCCCAGCGGGGGGGGACACTGAAGCTTTCTTT
TRBJ2-5	TRBD1	.	TRBV9	CASSVTGTGEETQYF	TGTGCCAGCAGCGTTACCGGGACAGGGGAAGAGACCCAGTACTTC
TRBJ2-5	.	.	TRBV5-6	CASSGSGEGVQETQYF	TGTGCCAGCAGCGGAAGCGGGGAGGGGGTCCAAGAGACCCAGTACTTC
TRBJ1-4	.	.	TRBV6-1	CASSEALEGTNEKLFF	TGTGCCAGCAGTGAAGCCCTGGAAGGGACAAATGAAAAACTGTTTTTT
TRBJ2-7	.	.	TRBV28	CASSLDPTGYYEQYF	TGTGCCAGCAGTTTAGACCCCACAGGATACTACGAGCAGTACTTC
TRBJ1-1	.	.	TRBV27	CASSALGAPDEAFF	TGTGCCAGCAGTGCTCTAGGAGCCCCAGATGAAGCTTTCTTT
TRBJ1-1	.	few	TRBV6-5	CASSPGSEAFF	TGTGCCAGCAGCCCGGGTTCTGAAGCTTTCTTT
TRBJ2-7	TRBD2	.	TRBV6-5	CASSSGVAGTNHEQYF	TGTGCCAGCAGTTCCGGAGTAGCGGGGACTAACCACGAGCAGTACTTC
TRBJ1-1	.	.	TRBV7-9	CASSLLVNTEAFF	TGTGCCAGCAGCTTATTAGTGAACACTGAAGCTTTCTTT
TRBJ2-7	.	few	TRBV6-5	CASSYSWEKGEQYF	TGTGCCAGCAGTTACTCATGGGAGAAAGGCGAGCAGTACTTC
TRBJ2-7	TRBD1	.	TRBV7-9	CASSSLTAFWDRGSYEQYF	TGTGCCAGCAGCTCACTAACGGCCTTTTGGGACAGGGGCTCCTACGAGCAGTACTTC
TRBJ2-3	TRBD2	.	TRBV4-1	CASSQPSSGKLDTQYF	TGCGCCAGCAGCCAACCGTCTAGCGGGAAGTTAGATACGCAGTATTTT
TRBJ2-2	TRBD2	.	TRBV28	CASTVRGAGGRTGELFF	TGTGCCAGCACCGTGAGGGGGGCGGGAGGTCGGACCGGGGAGCTGTTTTTT
TRBJ1-2	TRBD1	.	TRBV30	CAWSVGGQSGYTF	TGTGCCTGGAGTGTAGGGGGACAGAGCGGCTACACCTTC
TRBJ2-6	.	.	TRBV5-6	CASLVLSGANVLTF	TGTGCCAGCCTCGTCCTCTCTGGGGCCAACGTCCTGACTTTC
TRBJ2-1	TRBD2	.	TRBV5-1	CASSLASGEYNEQFF	TGCGCCAGCAGCTTGGCTAGCGGGGAATACAATGAGCAGTTCTTC
TRBJ1-2	.	.	TRBV4-1	CASSQVGTRDDYGYTF	TGCGCCAGCAGCCAAGTTGGGACACGCGATGACTATGGCTACACCTTC
TRBJ1-4	.	.	TRBV6-6	CASSPADRPPNEKLFF	TGTGCCAGCAGCCCCGCCGACAGGCCTCCTAATGAAAAACTGTTTTTT
TRBJ2-7	TRBD2	few	TRBV5-1	CASSLVGGDYEQYF	TGCGCCAGCAGCTTGGTGGGAGGGGACTACGAGCAGTACTTC
TRBJ2-7	TRBD1	once	TRBV4-1	CASSQDGTGFYEQYF	TGCGCCAGCAGCCAAGATGGGACAGGGTTCTACGAGCAGTACTTC
TRBJ2-3	TRBD2	.	TRBV18	CASSPGLAGVWTDTQYF	TGTGCCAGCTCACCGGGGCTAGCGGGAGTTTGGACAGATACGCAGTATTTT
TRBJ2-7	TRBD1	.	TRBV14	CASSQDRDRGWQEQYF	TGTGCCAGCAGCCAAGATCGGGACAGGGGGTGGCAGGAGCAGTACTTC
TRBJ2-1	.	.	TRBV9	CASSTLAGRNEQFF	TGTGCCAGCAGCACCCTGGCGGGCCGCAATGAGCAGTTCTTC
TRBJ2-3	TRBD1	.	TRBV10-3	CAIGTRGQGATDTQYF	TGTGCCATCGGCACCCGGGGCCAGGGGGCCACAGATACGCAGTATTTT
TRBJ2-7	.	.	TRBV6-1	CASPRTVGSYEQYF	TGTGCCAGCCCCCGGACAGTGGGATCCTACGAGCAGTACTTC
TRBJ1-4	.	.	TRBV9	CASSAKPNEKLFF	TGTGCCAGCAGCGCGAAGCCTAATGAAAAACTGTTTTTT
TRBJ2-5	TRBD2	.	TRBV13	CASSSDAGTSGATQYF	TGTGCCAGCAGCTCGGACGCCGGGACTAGCGGGGCAACCCAGTACTTC
TRBJ1-5	TRBD1	.	TRBV30	CAWSVIGQGSRPQHF	TGTGCCTGGAGTGTAATCGGACAGGGTTCGCGGCCCCAGCATTTT